What follows are 8 T cell receptor beta chains derived from one specimen sequenced in a study of shared clonotypes between healthy human individuals. The method was immunoSEQ multiplex PCR; TCRdb's version includes in-frame clones alone and lacks a portion of them. The profile shows over a million clones, roughly 70% of them singletons. Input material: memory CD4+ T cells sorted from blood. Stated subset: CD45RA-negative fraction. The source of these receptors is a young man in good health.

This chain uses TRBV30 with TRBJ1-1; D not resolved. CDR1 is GTSNPN and CDR2 is SVGIG in the germline V gene (reference sequence). The CDR3 totals 17 residues. Trimming removed 3 bases from V and 0 bases from J, with 20 bases in between. This CDR3 reads CAWRLGSRIDMNTEAFF. The CDR3 region has the DNA TGTGCCTGGAGGCTGGGGAGCAGAATAGACATGAACACTGAAGCTTTCTTT.

The chain combines TRBV30 with TRBJ2-1, with D hard to call. Trimming took off 5 bases at V and 8 bases at J, with 10 bases between the two ends. Germline CDR1 reads GTSNPN; CDR2 reads SVGIG (reference sequence). The CDR3 extends over 11 amino acids. Written as DNA, the CDR3 is TGTGCCTGGGGAGTGGCGGATGAGCAGTTCTTC. This gives the protein CAWGVADEQFF.

The V call is TRBV7-2, the J call TRBJ2-2, with D possibly being TRBD1 (5 bases). From germline, CDR1 is SGHTA and CDR2 FQGNSA. The ends were cut back, 5 bases at V and 7 bases at J, with 11 bases in the middle. The CDR3 is made up of 13 amino acids. The CDR3 DNA reads as TGTGCCAGCAGCGCCAGCAGGGTCGGGGAGCTGTTTTTT. Translating gives CASSASRVGELFF.

This clone was counted only a few times. The rearrangement joins TRBV5-4 to TRBJ2-5, with D unclear. V lost 4 bases, J lost 2 bases, and 9 bases lay in between. The CDR3 runs 13 residues. Germline CDR1 is SGHNT and CDR2 is YYREEE (reference sequence). The chain's CDR3 is CASSTRTQETQYF. DNA for the CDR3: TGTGCCAGCAGCACTCGGACGCAAGAGACCCAGTACTTC.

The chain links TRBV19 to TRBJ1-2; unclear D gene. Germline assignment: CDR1 LNHDA and CDR2 SQIVND (reference sequence). The CDR3 spans 14 residues. V was shortened by 11 bases and J by 2 bases, with 18 bases between the two germline ends. CDR3 sequence (DNA): TGTGCCTCCATGGTGGCAGGACCCAACTATGGCTACACCTTC. It is translated as CASMVAGPNYGYTF.

Regarding this clone: It may be a read error: a sequence one base away is much more abundant. The rearrangement uses TRBV6-1 and TRBJ2-7; D unresolved. This CDR3 spans 10 amino acids. Trimming left V 6 bases short and J 4 bases short, with 4 bases between. The V gene's germline CDR1 is MNHNS and CDR2 SASEGT. As DNA, the CDR3 is TGTGCCAGCAGCCATTACGAGCAGTACTTC. It codes for CASSHYEQYF.

The V call is TRBV7-2, the J call TRBJ1-4, with TRBD1 matching 9 bases. This CDR3 contains 15 residues. The J segment lost 0 bases and the V segment lost 5 bases, leaving 1 base of the junction unmatched. Germline V gene lookup returns CDR1 SGHTA and CDR2 FQGNSA. The CDR3 sequence is CASSRQGATNEKLFF. The DNA for the CDR3 is TGTGCCAGCAGCCGACAGGGGGCAACTAATGAAAAACTGTTTTTT.

The J gene is TRBJ2-5, the V gene TRBV5-4; D tentatively reads TRBD1 or TRBD2 (5 bases each). The CDR3 has 15 amino acids. The germline V and J ends were trimmed by 2 bases and 0 bases, with 11 bases remaining between them. Germline V CDR1 and CDR2: SGHNT, YYREEE (reference sequence). The CDR3 nucleotides are TGTGCCAGCAGCTTTCGGGGCGTGTACCAAGAGACCCAGTACTTC. It yields the protein CASSFRGVYQETQYF.